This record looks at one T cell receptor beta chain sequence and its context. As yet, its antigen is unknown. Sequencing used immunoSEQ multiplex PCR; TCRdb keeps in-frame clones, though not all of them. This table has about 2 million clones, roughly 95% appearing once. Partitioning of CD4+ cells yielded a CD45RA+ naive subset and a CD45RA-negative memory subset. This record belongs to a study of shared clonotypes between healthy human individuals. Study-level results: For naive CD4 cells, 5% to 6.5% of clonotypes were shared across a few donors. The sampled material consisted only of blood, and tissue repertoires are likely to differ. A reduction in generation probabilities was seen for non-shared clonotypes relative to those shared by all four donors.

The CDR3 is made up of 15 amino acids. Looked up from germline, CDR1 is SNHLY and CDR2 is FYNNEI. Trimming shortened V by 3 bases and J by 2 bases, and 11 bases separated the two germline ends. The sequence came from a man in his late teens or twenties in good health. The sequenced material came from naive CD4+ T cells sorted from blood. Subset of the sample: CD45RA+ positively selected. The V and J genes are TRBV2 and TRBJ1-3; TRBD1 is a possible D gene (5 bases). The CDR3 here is CASSDMGTAGNTIYF. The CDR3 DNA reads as TGTGCCAGCAGTGATATGGGGACGGCTGGAAACACCATATATTTT.